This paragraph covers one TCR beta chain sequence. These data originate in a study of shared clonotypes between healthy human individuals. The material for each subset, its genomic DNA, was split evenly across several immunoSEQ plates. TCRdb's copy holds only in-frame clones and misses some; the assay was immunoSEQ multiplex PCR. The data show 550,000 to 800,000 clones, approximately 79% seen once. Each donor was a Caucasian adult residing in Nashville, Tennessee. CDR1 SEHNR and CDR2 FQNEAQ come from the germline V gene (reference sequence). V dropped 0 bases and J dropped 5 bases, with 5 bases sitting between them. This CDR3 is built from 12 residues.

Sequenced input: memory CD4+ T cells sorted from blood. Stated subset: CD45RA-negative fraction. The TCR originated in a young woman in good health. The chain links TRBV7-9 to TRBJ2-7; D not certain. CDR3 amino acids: CASSLAENEQYF. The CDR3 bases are TGTGCCAGCAGCTTAGCGGAGAACGAGCAGTACTTC.